A selection of T cell receptor beta chains follows, all from one sample in a study of T-cell reconstitution after alpha-beta-depleted transplantation in children. Via MiXCR, TCRdb re-called the PCR reads, giving one row per CDR3 protein. This table holds hundreds of thousands of distinct CDR3 sequences, around 7.5% found once. The input for sequencing was PBMCs, mostly from graft donor cells, taken 180 days after TCRalphabeta/CD19-depleted stem cell transplant. Every receptor here comes from a male patient younger than 18 who had a stem cell transplant for acute lymphoblastic leukemia, so the T cells may come from the graft donor. Both conserved end residues are part of each CDR3. D genes are given only for firm matches. The listing skips clone size in some rows; elsewhere it reads once, few, many or a size class.

.,TRBJ1-6,TRBV5-5,many,CASSPGGASSYNSPLHF,TGTGCCAGCAGCCCGGGGGGGGCGAGCTCCTATAATTCACCCCTCCACTTT
TRBD1,TRBJ2-7,TRBV20-1,many,CSAPQPGQGGYEQYF,TGCAGTGCTCCTCAGCCGGGACAGGGCGGCTACGAGCAGTACTTC
TRBD1,TRBJ1-5,TRBV18,many,CASSPDRDQPQHF,TGTGCCAGCTCACCAGACAGGGATCAGCCCCAGCATTTT
.,TRBJ1-1,TRBV20-1,many,CSATHAGLNTEAFF,TGCAGTGCTACCCATGCAGGCCTGAACACTGAAGCTTTCTTT
.,TRBJ1-2,TRBV7-2,many,CASSSYTGIHGYTF,TGTGCCAGCAGCTCATATACAGGGATCCATGGCTACACCTTC
.,TRBJ2-2,TRBV5-4,.,CASSWIGGPNTGELFF,TGTGCCAGCAGCTGGATTGGAGGGCCGAACACCGGGGAGCTGTTTTTT
.,TRBJ1-6,TRBV28,many,CASSISSPLHF,TGTGCCAGCAGCATAAGTTCACCCCTCCACTTT
.,TRBJ1-4,TRBV28,many,CACSEGEKLFF,TGTGCCTGCTCGGAGGGCGAAAAACTGTTTTTT
TRBD2,TRBJ2-7,TRBV7-9,many,CASSPGLAGLDEQYF,TGTGCCAGCAGTCCGGGACTAGCGGGACTAGACGAGCAGTACTTC
.,TRBJ2-1,TRBV18,many,CASSPLGSYEQFF,TGTGCCAGCTCACCACTAGGGTCGTATGAGCAGTTCTTC
TRBD2,TRBJ2-3,TRBV6-1,many,CASSALAGPNWGDTRYF,TGTGCCAGCAGTGCTCTAGCGGGACCAAATTGGGGAGATACGCGGTATTTT
TRBD2,TRBJ2-3,TRBV10-3,.,CAISGTSGRAVKDTQYF,TGTGCCATCAGTGGGACTAGCGGGAGGGCCGTGAAAGATACGCAGTATTTT
TRBD2,TRBJ2-3,TRBV11-2,many,CASSPWIAGGPGDTQYF,TGTGCCAGCAGCCCCTGGATAGCGGGGGGGCCGGGAGATACGCAGTATTTT
TRBD2,TRBJ2-1,TRBV7-9,many,CASSLAMLAGGPSSYNEQFF,TGTGCCAGCAGCTTAGCGATGCTAGCGGGAGGGCCGAGCTCCTACAATGAGCAGTTCTTC
TRBD1,TRBJ2-7,TRBV4-1,many,CASHTGGSAYEQYF,TGCGCCAGCCATACAGGGGGCTCTGCCTACGAGCAGTACTTC
.,TRBJ1-5,TRBV7-2,many,CASSFTGSNQPQHF,TGTGCCAGCAGCTTCACAGGGAGCAATCAGCCCCAGCATTTT
.,TRBJ1-3,TRBV20-1,many,CSATIQSGSGNTIYF,TGCAGTGCAACCATACAATCGGGCTCTGGAAACACCATATATTTT
.,TRBJ1-1,TRBV6-2/TRBV6-3,many,CASSPAGNTEAFF,TGCGCCAGCAGCCCGGCGGGGAACACTGAAGCTTTCTTT
TRBD1,TRBJ1-1,TRBV27,many,CASSTGGNTEAFF,TGTGCCAGCAGTACAGGGGGGAACACTGAAGCTTTCTTT
.,TRBJ2-2,TRBV18,many,CASSLQGLNTGELFF,TGTGCCAGCAGCTTGCAGGGGCTGAACACCGGGGAGCTGTTTTTT
.,TRBJ1-2,TRBV25-1,many,CASRTAFGYTF,TGTGCCAGCAGGACAGCCTTCGGCTACACCTTC
TRBD2,TRBJ2-7,TRBV12-3/TRBV12-4,many,CASSLLAGEGEQYF,TGTGCCAGCAGTTTACTAGCGGGAGAAGGCGAGCAGTACTTC
.,TRBJ2-7,TRBV6-2/TRBV6-3,many,CASSYGTYEQYF,TGTGCCAGCAGTTACGGGACTTACGAGCAGTACTTC
.,TRBJ2-5,TRBV7-9,few,CASSLNHPLRGETQYF,TGTGCCAGCAGCTTGAACCACCCGTTGAGAGGAGAGACCCAGTACTTC
TRBD1,TRBJ1-1,TRBV4-3,many,CASSQEPGGMNTEAFF,TGCGCCAGCAGCCAAGAACCAGGGGGCATGAACACTGAAGCTTTCTTT
TRBD2,TRBJ2-1,TRBV19,many,CASSLPGLALEQFF,TGTGCCAGTAGTCTACCGGGACTAGCTTTGGAGCAGTTCTTC
.,TRBJ2-7,TRBV2,many,CASMGYEQYF,TGTGCCAGCATGGGGTACGAGCAGTACTTC
.,TRBJ2-7,TRBV6-1,many,CASSEARDFPYEQYF,TGTGCCAGCAGTGAAGCAAGGGACTTCCCCTACGAGCAGTACTTC
.,TRBJ2-5,TRBV24-1,many,CATSRGIQETQYF,TGTGCCACCAGTCGAGGGATCCAAGAGACCCAGTACTTC
.,TRBJ2-7,TRBV10-3,many,CAISERQAYEQYF,TGTGCCATCAGTGAGCGGCAGGCATACGAGCAGTACTTC
TRBD2,TRBJ2-1,TRBV27,many,CASSPGRMANEQFF,TGTGCCAGCAGCCCCGGGAGGATGGCCAATGAGCAGTTCTTC
.,TRBJ2-1,TRBV6-1,many,CASRRTGGDYNEQFF,TGTGCCAGCAGACGAACAGGGGGGGACTACAATGAGCAGTTCTTC
.,TRBJ2-7,TRBV20-1,many,CSAMGGQGQYF,TGCAGTGCTATGGGGGGGCAAGGGCAGTACTTC